This T cell receptor (beta chain) emerged from a study of identical twins. Findings and limits, study-wide: Zero-insertion analyses might be partly confounded by invariant T cells like MAIT and iNKT. Abundant cord blood beta clonotypes carried fewer insertions; memory repertoires showed none.

This clonotype showed up many times. Its antigen is not known. CDR3 length: 12 amino acids. Germline loops: CDR1 MDHEN, CDR2 SYDVKM. V was cut by 2 bases and J by 2 bases, with 1 base left in between. A universal primer site was created by template switching, with the cDNA bearing unique molecular identifiers. In TCRdb, the 5' RACE reads were re-called with MiXCR into one record per CDR3 protein. Of around 280,000 distinct CDR3 sequences listed, less than 9% are singletons. The sample was also reused in another study, on yellow fever vaccine responses in identical twins. As that study records: Twins' vaccine T cell response reportedly gave the appearance of partial convergence and partial personalization.

The sample taken for sequencing was memory (CD45RO+) T cells sorted from blood. The J gene is TRBJ2-4, the V gene TRBV28; D remains ambiguous. This receptor was obtained from a woman aged 18-35 years in good health. This chain's CDR3 is CASSLTKNIQYF. For the CDR3, the DNA is TGTGCCAGCAGTTTAACCAAAAACATTCAGTACTTC.